This is a list of T cell receptor beta chains from one sample in a study of radiotherapy plus CTLA-4 blockade in lung cancer. Some clones are missing from TCRdb's copy, which holds only in-frame ones; the method was immunoSEQ multiplex PCR. The repertoire has about 19,000 clones, around 86% of them found once; the top ten carry about 25%. This specimen was peripheral blood, taken from a patient treated with radiotherapy plus ipilimumab. These TCRs come from a human donor with non-small cell lung cancer whose response to radiotherapy plus ipilimumab could not be evaluated. Both conserved end residues are trimmed from each CDR3. Fields, in order: J gene, V gene, clone size, D gene, CDR3 protein. D genes are given only for firm matches. Rows may omit the clone size; those that give it use once, few, many or a size class.

>TRBJ1-4|TRBV7-9|NA|TRBD1
ASSPGRTGPTNEKLF
>TRBJ2-3|TRBV5-1|NA|TRBD1
ASSFQTGRDTQY
>TRBJ2-1|TRBV29-1|NA|TRBD2
SDWTSGDNEQF
>TRBJ1-1|TRBV5-5|few|NA
ASSLSWWARNTEAF
>TRBJ2-7|TRBV7-9|NA|NA
ASSSEAGAQQY
>TRBJ2-1|TRBV9|NA|TRBD1
ASSWTGGTYNEQF
>TRBJ2-1|TRBV7-9|NA|NA
ASSFPKQGGTYNEQF
>TRBJ1-4|TRBV11-2|once|TRBD1
ASSQDREEKLF
>TRBJ2-5|TRBV5-1|NA|NA
ASSLVQGYQETQY
>TRBJ2-7|TRBV29-1|NA|NA
SVITGASYEQY
>TRBJ1-6|TRBV28|once|TRBD1
ASSPRDRGRVTPLH
>TRBJ2-3|TRBV5-4|NA|TRBD2
ASSPDGGGTDTQY
>NA|TRBV5-4|NA|TRBD2
ASSWSGSGAYEQY
>TRBJ2-7|TRBV5-4|NA|NA
ASSSGYEQY
>TRBJ2-3|TRBV4-1|NA|NA
ASSITLSQGTQY
>TRBJ2-3|TRBV19|NA|NA
ASSIGAGALRDTQY
>TRBJ2-1|TRBV18|NA|NA
ASSRGSGGYNEQF
>TRBJ2-7|TRBV5-1|NA|TRBD2
ASSARLAGGPHEQY
>TRBJ2-7|TRBV19|NA|TRBD2
ASSIPSGNSYEQY
>TRBJ1-2|TRBV2|medium-sized|NA
ASSLRGGQLGKIYGYT
>TRBJ2-1|TRBV7-7|NA|TRBD2
ASSTGLAGAKQF
>TRBJ2-2|TRBV28|NA|NA
ASSRAGNTGELF
>TRBJ1-2|TRBV18|NA|NA
ASSPSQEVYGYT
>TRBJ2-1|TRBV7-2|NA|TRBD2
ASSTGGIGYNEQF